The 8 T cell receptor beta chains below come from one sample, sequenced in a study of T cells after yellow fever vaccination. TCRdb fed the 5' RACE reads into MiXCR, producing one record per CDR3 protein. The sample consists of 150,000 to 200,000 distinct CDR3 sequences, 6% to 7.5% of them appearing once. The sample was CD4+ T cells sorted from PBMCs, taken 4 to 5 days after the first yellow fever vaccination. The receptors shown here come from a man younger than 35 who received the YFV17D yellow fever vaccine.

This clonotype was detected only a few times. J is TRBJ1-6 and V is TRBV7-2; TRBD1 aligns across 7 bases. Per the germline V gene, CDR1 is SGHTA and CDR2 is FQGNSA. J gave up 13 bases and V 3 bases, and 6 bases lay outside the gene matches. The CDR3 length is 13 residues. In DNA, the CDR3 is TGTGCCAGCAGCTTGCGAGGGGGCATCCCCCTCCACTTT. Amino acids: CASSLRGGIPLHF.

The chain joins TRBV19 to TRBJ2-3; D is perhaps TRBD1 (5 bases). The CDR3 covers 12 residues. Trimming took off 7 bases at V and 5 bases at J, with 10 bases between the two ends. Germline assignment: CDR1 LNHDA and CDR2 SQIVND (reference sequence). The CDR3 DNA reads as TGTGCCAGTAAGGGGATAGAAGATACGCAGTATTTT. Translated: CASKGIEDTQYF.

The chain links TRBV2 to TRBJ1-5, with D possibly TRBD1 on 5 matching bases. Germline CDR1 reads SNHLY; CDR2 reads FYNNEI. This CDR3 comprises 15 residues. V was cut by 4 bases and J by 8 bases, with 18 bases left in between. The CDR3 region is CASSGAGTELEPQHF. The CDR3 DNA is TGTGCCAGCAGTGGGGCCGGGACGGAACTTGAGCCCCAGCATTTT.

The V and J genes are TRBV6-1 and TRBJ2-5; D gene uncertain. The CDR3 extends over 13 amino acids. Germline CDR1 is MNHNS and CDR2 is SASEGT. Trimming removed 6 bases from V and 5 bases from J, with 13 bases in between. CDR3 loop: CASRGLRWETQYF. The CDR3 DNA is TGTGCCAGCAGGGGGTTGCGTTGGGAGACCCAGTACTTC.

The V and J genes are TRBV7-2 and TRBJ2-7; possibly TRBD2 for D (6 bases). CDR3 length: 15 residues. Germline loops: CDR1 SGHTA, CDR2 FQGNSA. Here the CDR3 reads CASSLVAEPTYDQYV. The CDR3 DNA sequence: TGTGCCAGCAGCTTAGTAGCGGAACCTACCTACGATCAGTACGTC.

The chain recombines TRBV3-1 with TRBJ2-7; 7 bases map to TRBD2. The V segment lost 0 bases and the J segment 3 bases; nucleotides outside the gene matches: 5. Germline lookup yields CDR1 LGHDT and CDR2 YNNKEL (reference sequence). The CDR3 is 15 amino acids. The CDR3 spells CASSQDTGLHYEQYF. The CDR3 DNA reads TGTGCCAGCAGCCAAGACACGGGACTACACTACGAGCAGTACTTC.

About this clonotype: Just one base apart from a much larger clone, this may be a read error. The J gene is TRBJ1-2, the V gene TRBV11-2; 9 bases fit TRBD1. J lost 5 bases, V lost 5 bases, and 6 bases had no gene match. This CDR3 is 14 amino acids long. Germline assignment: CDR1 SGHAT and CDR2 FQNNGV. The CDR3 is CASSADRGQYGYTF. The DNA of the CDR3 is TGTGCCAGCAGCGCGGACAGGGGCCAGTATGGCTACACCTTC.

The table lists this clonotype with many counts. This chain uses TRBV12-3 or TRBV12-4 with TRBJ1-6; D uncertain. V was clipped by 8 bases and J by 3 bases, with 5 bases between them. This CDR3 spans 12 amino acids. In DNA, the CDR3 is TGTGCCAGCCTATACTATAATTCACCCCTCCACTTT. Translated, it gives CASLYYNSPLHF.